Sequencing of this T cell receptor beta chain was carried out in a study of brain T cells in children with intractable seizures. Documented time point: blood from clinic visit 5 months post-surgery; TSC patient then seizure free. Sequencing was limited to surgery cases with top T cell transcript signatures in brain tissue. Before surgery, patients took at least one anti-epileptic drug. On this clone: Antigen: not known.

This table comes from immunoSEQ multiplex PCR, and its TCRdb copy is limited to in-frame clones, with some not included. The data contain 300,000 to 400,000 clones, 93% of them singletons. Findings and limits, study-wide: Pre-surgery blood may have been undersampled, hiding some clones. HCMV serostatus was not known, and viral specificity came from CDR3 similarity only.

The clonotype originates from a boy younger than two with tuberous sclerosis and intractable seizures. The sample in question was peripheral blood, obtained more than 4 months after surgery.

This CDR3 is CASSKTGTGLHEQYF. DNA of the CDR3: TGTGCCAGCAGCAAGACCGGGACAGGGCTCCACGAGCAGTACTTC. The J gene is TRBJ2-7, the V gene TRBV27; 9 positions agree with TRBD1. J lost 5 bases, V lost 6 bases, and 11 bases had no gene match. Per germline, CDR1 MNHEY and CDR2 SMNVEV (reference sequence). CDR3 length equals 15 residues.